This TCR beta chain was captured in a study of Ad26.COV2.S vaccination and SARS-CoV-2 variants. This clone was detected only a few times. Its antigen remains unidentified. Study conclusions and caveats: The study found higher spike-specific TCR breadth in vaccine than placebo recipients. There was a possibility that the TCR breadth and depth analyses underestimated total T cell responses.

Germline V gene lookup returns CDR1 LNHDA and CDR2 SQIVND (reference sequence). The CDR3 has 11 amino acids. Deletions cut 9 bases from V and 7 bases from J, with 9 bases between. The protocol was immunoSEQ multiplex PCR, while the TCRdb copy is restricted to in-frame clones and leaves out a portion. The sample consists of approximately 150,000 clones, roughly 90% of them appearing once. The chain recombines TRBV19 with TRBJ2-2; no reliable D call. The sample in question was peripheral blood, obtained after recovery from COVID-19. The TCR was taken from a human donor who had recovered from COVID-19. The CDR3 DNA reads as TGTGCCAGCTCAGTAGGCGGGGAGCTGTTTTTT. Its protein is CASSVGGELFF.